The T cell receptor (beta chain) described here comes from a study of T-cell reconstitution after alpha-beta-depleted transplantation in children. Germline trimming cut 1 base from V and 7 bases from J; bases unmatched to any gene: 5. The CDR3 is made up of 15 amino acids. The germline CDR1 and CDR2 sequences are KGHSH and LQKENI. Library preparation (for TCRbeta) was performed with unique molecular identifiers. Each CDR3 protein is one row after TCRdb ran MiXCR on the PCR reads. The sample holds fewer than 130,000 distinct CDR3 sequences; 10% are singletons and the top ten take less than 10%. This clonotype was counted ten times or more.

The V and J genes are TRBV18 and TRBJ2-1; TRBD2 matches 9 bases. This specimen was PBMCs from the stem cell graft donor, taken from the stem cell graft. The TCR comes from a human donor who donated a stem cell graft to a child with acute lymphoblastic leukemia. CDR3 amino acids: CASSPRAGGPNEQFF. CDR3 DNA sequence: TGTGCCAGCTCACCACGAGCGGGAGGTCCTAATGAGCAGTTCTTC.